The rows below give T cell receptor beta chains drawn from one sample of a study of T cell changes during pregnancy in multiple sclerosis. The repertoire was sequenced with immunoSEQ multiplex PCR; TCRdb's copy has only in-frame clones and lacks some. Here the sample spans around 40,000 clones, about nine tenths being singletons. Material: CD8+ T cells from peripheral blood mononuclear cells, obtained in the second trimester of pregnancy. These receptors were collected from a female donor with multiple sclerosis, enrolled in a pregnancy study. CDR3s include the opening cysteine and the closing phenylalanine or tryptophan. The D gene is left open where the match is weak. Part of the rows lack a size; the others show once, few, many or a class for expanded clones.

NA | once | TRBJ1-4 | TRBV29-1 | CSGRDTNEKLFF | TGCAGTGGCAGGGATACTAATGAAAAACTGTTTTTT
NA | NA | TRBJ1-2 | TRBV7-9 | CASSQGLTNYGYTF | TGTGCCAGCAGCCAGGGACTGACTAACTATGGCTACACCTTC
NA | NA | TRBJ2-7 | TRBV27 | CASSLSGSSNEQYF | TGTGCCAGCAGTTTATCCGGGAGTTCGAACGAGCAGTACTTC
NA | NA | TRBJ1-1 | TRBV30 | CAWNIWGGARNTEAFF | TGTGCCTGGAATATATGGGGAGGGGCTCGGAACACTGAAGCTTTCTTT
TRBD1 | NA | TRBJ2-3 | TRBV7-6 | CASSADRGYTDTQYF | TGTGCCAGCAGCGCCGACAGGGGATACACAGATACGCAGTATTTT
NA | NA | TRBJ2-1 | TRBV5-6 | CASSYTTRRNEQFF | TGTGCCAGCAGCTATACGACTCGAAGGAATGAGCAGTTCTTC
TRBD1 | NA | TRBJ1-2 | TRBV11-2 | CASSFAGDRFPYGYTF | TGTGCCAGCAGCTTCGCCGGGGACAGATTCCCCTATGGCTACACCTTC
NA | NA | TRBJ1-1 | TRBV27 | CASTSLAGGTEAFF | TGTGCCAGCACCTCTTTGGCAGGAGGCACTGAAGCTTTCTTT
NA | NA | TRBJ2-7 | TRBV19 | CASGDYEQYF | TGTGCCAGTGGAGATTACGAGCAGTACTTC
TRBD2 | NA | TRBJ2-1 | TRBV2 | CASGLASYNEQFF | TGTGCCAGTGGACTAGCCTCCTACAATGAGCAGTTCTTC
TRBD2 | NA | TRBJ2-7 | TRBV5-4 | CASSPERGQTYEQYF | TGTGCCAGCAGCCCCGAGCGGGGGCAGACCTACGAGCAGTACTTC
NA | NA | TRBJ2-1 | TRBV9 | CASSGDTDEQFF | TGTGCCAGCAGCGGGGACACAGATGAGCAGTTCTTC
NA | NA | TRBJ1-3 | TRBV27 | CASRRDRDTIYF | TGTGCCAGCAGACGTGATCGGGACACCATATATTTT
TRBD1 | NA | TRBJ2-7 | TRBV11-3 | CASSSNPGGIDEQYF | TGTGCCAGCAGCTCGAACCCAGGGGGCATCGACGAGCAGTACTTC
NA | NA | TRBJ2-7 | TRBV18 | CASSLIAASSYEQYF | TGTGCCAGCTCACTAATAGCGGCGAGCTCCTACGAGCAGTACTTC
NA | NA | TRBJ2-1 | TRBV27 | CASSLGVYTYNEQFF | TGTGCCAGCAGTTTAGGAGTGTACACATACAATGAGCAGTTCTTC
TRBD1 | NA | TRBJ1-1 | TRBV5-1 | CASSLTGVGTEAFF | TGCGCCAGCAGCTTAACAGGGGTGGGGACTGAAGCTTTCTTT